This is a list of T cell receptor beta chains from one sample in a study of shared clonotypes between healthy human individuals. Sequenced by immunoSEQ multiplex PCR; TCRdb stores in-frame clones only, minus some. The sample carries 1,500,000 or so clones, just under 99% recorded once. The sequenced sample was naive CD4+ T cells sorted from blood. The receptors originated from a young man in good health. Each CDR3 is given without its conserved first and last residue. Size is omitted from some rows. Given values are once, few, many or a class for expanded clones.

-,TRBV28,ASSLSGPTGELF
-,TRBV19,ASSIDPETGDEKLF
-,TRBV5-5,ASSLIREYYGYT
-,TRBV14,ASSQGLWRELF
-,TRBV2,ASIATWHTGELF
-,TRBV5-1,ASSLQNVTWRGPAYEQY
-,TRBV11-2,ASSDRAQGVYEQY
once,TRBV19,ASSVDINTGELF
once,TRBV10-3,AISELTPGTQY
-,TRBV5-4,ASSRPGPAMGYT
-,TRBV11-2,ASSPLGLSYEQY
-,TRBV15,ATSRDKRARHYNEQF
-,TRBV18,ASSPRTSGFVANTGELF
-,TRBV25-1,ASRDSVEAF
-,TRBV7-8,ASSSRSSNTGELF
-,TRBV29-1,SVLLPLAGVTDTQY
once,TRBV5-1,ASSLILAGEETQY
-,TRBV5-4,ASSSLAGGQQETQY
-,TRBV5-1,ASSLEGSETQY
-,TRBV2,ASSGPTGREEAF
-,TRBV18,ASSGRSLSGANVLT
-,TRBV19,ATLGTNYNEQF
-,TRBV20-1,STGLGTEAF
-,TRBV5-1,ASSLDILAEETQY
-,TRBV12-5,ASGLSVVTSSIEGLLRTGELF
-,TRBV7-9,ASSSSGGHFSYEQY
-,TRBV9,ASSPRLAVTDTQY
-,TRBV18,ASSPNSIEYEQY
-,TRBV5-5,ASSPAGGNNEQF
once,TRBV10-3,AISRQGDEKLF